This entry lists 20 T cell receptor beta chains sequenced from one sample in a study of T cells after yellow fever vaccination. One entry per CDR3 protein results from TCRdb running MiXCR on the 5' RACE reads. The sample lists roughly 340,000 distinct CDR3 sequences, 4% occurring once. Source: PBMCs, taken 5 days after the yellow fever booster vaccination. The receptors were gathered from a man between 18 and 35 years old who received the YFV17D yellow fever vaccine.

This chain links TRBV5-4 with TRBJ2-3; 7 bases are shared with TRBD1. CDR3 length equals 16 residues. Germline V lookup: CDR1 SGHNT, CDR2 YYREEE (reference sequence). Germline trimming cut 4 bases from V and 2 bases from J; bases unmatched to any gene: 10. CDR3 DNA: TGTGCCAGCAGCCCCCCTTCGGGACAGACCACAGATACGCAGTATTTT. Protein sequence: CASSPPSGQTTDTQYF.

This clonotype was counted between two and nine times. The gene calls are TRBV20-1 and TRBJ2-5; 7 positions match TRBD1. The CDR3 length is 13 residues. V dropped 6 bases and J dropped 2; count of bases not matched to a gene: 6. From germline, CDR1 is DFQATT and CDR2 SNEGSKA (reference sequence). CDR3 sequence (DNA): TGCAGTGCGAGGGACAGAAGTCAAGAGACCCAGTACTTC. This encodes CSARDRSQETQYF.

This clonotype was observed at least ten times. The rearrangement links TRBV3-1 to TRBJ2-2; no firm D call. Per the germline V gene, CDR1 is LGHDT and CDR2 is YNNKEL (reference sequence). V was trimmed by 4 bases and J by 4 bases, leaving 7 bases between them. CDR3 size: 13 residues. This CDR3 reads CASSRRATGELFF. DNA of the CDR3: TGTGCCAGCAGCCGCCGGGCCACCGGGGAGCTGTTTTTT.

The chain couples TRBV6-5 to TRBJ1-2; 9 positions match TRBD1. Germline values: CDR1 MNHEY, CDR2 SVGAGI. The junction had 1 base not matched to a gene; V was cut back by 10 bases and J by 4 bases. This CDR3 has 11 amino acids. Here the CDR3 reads CATQGAYGYTF. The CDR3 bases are TGTGCCACACAGGGGGCCTATGGCTACACCTTC.

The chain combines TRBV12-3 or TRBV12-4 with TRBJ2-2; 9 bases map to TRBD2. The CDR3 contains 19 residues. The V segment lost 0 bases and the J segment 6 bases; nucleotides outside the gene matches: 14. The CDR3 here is CASSLALRGVQRGAGELFF. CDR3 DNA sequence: TGTGCCAGCAGTTTAGCGCTTCGTGGTGTACAGCGGGGGGCCGGGGAGCTGTTTTTT.

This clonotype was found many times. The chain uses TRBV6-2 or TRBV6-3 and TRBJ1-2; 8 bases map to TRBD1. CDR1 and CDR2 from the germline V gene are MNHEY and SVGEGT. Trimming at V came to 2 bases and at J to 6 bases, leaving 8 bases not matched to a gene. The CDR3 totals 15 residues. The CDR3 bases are TGTGCCAGCAGTTACCTCTCGACAGGGGAGAATGGCTACACCTTC. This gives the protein CASSYLSTGENGYTF.

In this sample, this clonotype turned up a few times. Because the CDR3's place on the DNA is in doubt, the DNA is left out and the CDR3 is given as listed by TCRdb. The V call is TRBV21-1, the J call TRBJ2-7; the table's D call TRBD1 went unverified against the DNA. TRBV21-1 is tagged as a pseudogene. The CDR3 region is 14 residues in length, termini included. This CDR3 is CASTVGQGAYEQYV.

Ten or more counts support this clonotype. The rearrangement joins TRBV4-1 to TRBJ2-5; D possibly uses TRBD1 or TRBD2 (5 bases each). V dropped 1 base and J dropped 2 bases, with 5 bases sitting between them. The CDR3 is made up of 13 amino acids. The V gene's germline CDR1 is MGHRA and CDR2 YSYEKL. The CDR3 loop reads CASSQGGQETQYF. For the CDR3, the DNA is TGCGCCAGCAGCCAAGGGGGGCAAGAGACCCAGTACTTC.

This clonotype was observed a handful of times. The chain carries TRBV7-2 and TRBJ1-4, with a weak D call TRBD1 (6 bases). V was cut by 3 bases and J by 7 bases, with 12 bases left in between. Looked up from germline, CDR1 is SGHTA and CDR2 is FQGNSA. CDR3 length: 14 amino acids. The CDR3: CASSFGQPPEKLFF. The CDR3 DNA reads TGTGCCAGCAGCTTTGGACAGCCCCCTGAAAAACTGTTTTTT.

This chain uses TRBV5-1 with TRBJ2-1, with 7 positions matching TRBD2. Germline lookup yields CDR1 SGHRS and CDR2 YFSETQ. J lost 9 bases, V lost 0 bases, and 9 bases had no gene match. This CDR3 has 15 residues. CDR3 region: CASSLAWAGEGEQFF. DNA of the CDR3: TGCGCCAGCAGCTTGGCCTGGGCGGGAGAGGGTGAGCAGTTCTTC.

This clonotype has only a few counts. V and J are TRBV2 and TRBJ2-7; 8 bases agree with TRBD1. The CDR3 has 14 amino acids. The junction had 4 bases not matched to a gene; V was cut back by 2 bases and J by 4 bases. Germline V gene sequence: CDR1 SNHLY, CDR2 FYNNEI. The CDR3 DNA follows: TGTGCCAGCAGTGAACAGGGGGCAGGGTACGAGCAGTACGTC. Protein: CASSEQGAGYEQYV.

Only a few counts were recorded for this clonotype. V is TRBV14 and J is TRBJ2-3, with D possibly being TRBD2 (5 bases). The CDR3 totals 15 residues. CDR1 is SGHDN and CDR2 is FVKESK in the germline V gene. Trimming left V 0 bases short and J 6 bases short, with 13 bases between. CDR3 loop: CASSQDGGGLDTQYF. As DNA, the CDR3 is TGTGCCAGCAGCCAAGATGGAGGCGGGTTGGATACGCAGTATTTT.

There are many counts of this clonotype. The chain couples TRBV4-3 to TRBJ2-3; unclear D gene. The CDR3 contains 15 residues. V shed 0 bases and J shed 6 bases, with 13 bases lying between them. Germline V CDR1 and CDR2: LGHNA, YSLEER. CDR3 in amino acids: CASSQDYTAGDTQYF. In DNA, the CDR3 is TGCGCCAGCAGCCAAGATTATACGGCCGGCGATACGCAGTATTTT.

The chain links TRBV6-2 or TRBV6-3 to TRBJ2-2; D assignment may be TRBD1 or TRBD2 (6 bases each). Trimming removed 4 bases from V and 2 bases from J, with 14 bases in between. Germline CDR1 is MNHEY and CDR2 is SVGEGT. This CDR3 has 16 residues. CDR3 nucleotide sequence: TGTGCCAGCAGTTTCTACCGGGGGCGAAACACCGGGGAGCTGTTTTTT. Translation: CASSFYRGRNTGELFF.

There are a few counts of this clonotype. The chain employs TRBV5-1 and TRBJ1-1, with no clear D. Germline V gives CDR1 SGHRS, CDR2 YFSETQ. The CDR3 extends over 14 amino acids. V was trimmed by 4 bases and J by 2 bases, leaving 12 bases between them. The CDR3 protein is CASSARTGNTEAFF. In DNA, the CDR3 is TGCGCCAGCAGCGCCCGGACGGGTAACACTGAAGCTTTCTTT.

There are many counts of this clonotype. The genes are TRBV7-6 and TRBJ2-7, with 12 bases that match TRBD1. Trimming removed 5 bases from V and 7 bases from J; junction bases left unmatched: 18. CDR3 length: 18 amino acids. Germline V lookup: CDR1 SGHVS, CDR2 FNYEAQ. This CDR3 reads CASSPIRGLGQGAGEQYF. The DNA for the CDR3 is TGTGCCAGCAGCCCTATCAGGGGGTTGGGACAGGGGGCTGGAGAGCAGTACTTC.

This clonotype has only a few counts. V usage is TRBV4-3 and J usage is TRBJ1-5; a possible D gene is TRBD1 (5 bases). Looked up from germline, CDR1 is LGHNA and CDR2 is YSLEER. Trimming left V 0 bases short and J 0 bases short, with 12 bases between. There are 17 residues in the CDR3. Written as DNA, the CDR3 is TGCGCCAGCAGCCAAGATCTGACAGTGTATAGCAATCAGCCCCAGCATTTT. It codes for CASSQDLTVYSNQPQHF.

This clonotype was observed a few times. The CDR3 DNA reads as TGTGCCAGCAGCCACACGGGACAGACCTATGGCTACACCTTC. Protein sequence: CASSHTGQTYGYTF. The rearrangement uses TRBV3-1 and TRBJ1-2; TRBD1 aligns across 7 bases. The germline V gene has CDR1 LGHDT and CDR2 YNNKEL (reference sequence). The junction had 5 bases not matched to a gene; V was cut back by 3 bases and J by 4 bases. This CDR3 region has 14 residues.

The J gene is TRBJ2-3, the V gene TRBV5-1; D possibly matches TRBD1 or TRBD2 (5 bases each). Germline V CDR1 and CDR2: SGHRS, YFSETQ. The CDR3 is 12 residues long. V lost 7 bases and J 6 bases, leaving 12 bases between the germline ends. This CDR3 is CASRDASDTQYF. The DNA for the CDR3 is TGCGCCAGCCGGGACGCCTCGGATACGCAGTATTTT.

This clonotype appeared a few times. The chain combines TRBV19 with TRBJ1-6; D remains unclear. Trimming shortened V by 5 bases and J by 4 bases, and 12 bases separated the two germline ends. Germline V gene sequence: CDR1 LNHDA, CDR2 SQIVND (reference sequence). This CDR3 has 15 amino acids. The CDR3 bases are TGTGCCAGTAGTCTCGACCGCGAGTATAATTCACCCCTCCACTTT. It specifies CASSLDREYNSPLHF.